This TCR beta chain derives from a study of T cell repertoires in cytomegalovirus infection. The wider study: It was the public TCR beta signatures that indicated both CMV infection and matching HLA type.

A word on this clonotype: What it binds is not known.

V lost 4 bases to trimming and J lost 7 bases, with 14 bases between them. The CDR3 totals 15 residues. Germline-derived CDR1 and CDR2 are LNHDA and SQIVND (reference sequence). General study results and limits: Individuals carrying CMV plus the relevant HLA were identified by cumulative frequency of public TCR beta families. HLA-C-restricted, CMV-specific TCR beta clonotypes were dominant ex vivo.

TCRdb analysed the reads with MiXCR anew, one entry per CDR3 protein. Of 300,000 to 400,000 distinct CDR3 sequences in the sample, roughly 18% were seen once. The source is a human donor in good health (CMV status not recorded). Some clones in this sample may be carry-over from other donors' samples. The specimen was PBMCs. The gene calls are TRBV19 and TRBJ1-6, with TRBD1 as a possible D gene (6 bases). The CDR3 DNA reads as TGTGCCAGTAGTAGTCGGGGGGCCGACAATTCACCCCTCCACTTT. It encodes CASSSRGADNSPLHF.